This T cell receptor beta chain came from a study of cytomegalovirus exposure and HLA in healthy donors. Study outcomes and limitations: Later on, an analysis showed TCR association rates differing by HLA locus, with DRB1 the most and HLA-C the fewest. Specificity of a few CMV-associated chains for CMV antigens was verified in vitro. Cytomegalovirus-associated TCR beta chains were listed, numbering 164. Apart from CMV serostatus, no immune exposure information was available.

With 60 Vbeta and 13 Jbeta primers, the PCR was carried out. Assay used: immunoSEQ multiplex PCR; TCRdb lists only in-frame clones, some missing. The table lists 180,000 or so clones, 75% to 80% of them singletons, with 6% to 7% in the top ten. Germline assignment: CDR1 SNHLY and CDR2 FYNNEI. This CDR3 comprises 12 residues. The V and J ends lost 8 bases and 4 bases respectively, with 11 bases between them. Comments on this clone: Its cognate antigen is unknown.

Material for sequencing was PBMCs. This receptor was identified in a man aged 40-49 years in good health and CMV-seropositive. The chain has TRBV2 and TRBJ2-5; D gene ambiguous. In nucleotides, the CDR3 is TGTGCCAGCGCCCGGTTCCCAGAGACCCAGTACTTC. It yields the protein CASARFPETQYF.